This is a list of T cell receptor beta chains from one sample in a study of blood T cell repertoires in COVID-19. Sequenced by immunoSEQ multiplex PCR; TCRdb stores in-frame clones only, minus some. This table has 130,000 or so clones, about 87% appearing once. The material sequenced was peripheral blood. The receptors shown here come from a man aged 55 to 69 with active or convalescent COVID-19. The CDR3 runs from the conserved cysteine through the conserved F or W. Fields, in order: V gene, CDR3 length, CDR3 protein.

TRBV4-1 | 15 | CASSQKQGANQPQHF
TRBV5-1 | 15 | CASSWTDSLNQPQHF
TRBV28 | 15 | CASSSRTGGNSPLHF
TRBV6-2/TRBV6-3 | 12 | CASSPTGETQYF
TRBV9 | 15 | CASSVDRGGGYGYTF
TRBV6-5 | 15 | CASSDPGGAVHEQYF
TRBV18 | 13 | CASSSTLYNEQFF
TRBV3-1/TRBV3-2 | 11 | CASSQGVEQFF
TRBV7-9 | 15 | CASSLAQAGLSEAFF
TRBV14 | 15 | CASQARPPENTEAFF
TRBV6-5 | 15 | CASRLGGRSYNEQFF
TRBV6-4 | 19 | CASSDPPTGGGQTRRGLPF
TRBV18 | 14 | CASSPAGGIVKLFF
TRBV5-4 | 11 | CASSLLHEQYF
TRBV18 | 15 | CASSPRDRGGNTIYF
TRBV3-1/TRBV3-2 | 14 | CASSKQGSNQPQHF
TRBV27 | 15 | CASRSGGAMDYGYTF
TRBV28 | 14 | CASSRTGGNTEAFF
TRBV6-6 | 17 | CASSPTTGTSAEETQYF
TRBV2 | 15 | CASNLIRGSTDTQYF
TRBV7-2 | 16 | CASSPGTGGVNTEAFF
TRBV3-1/TRBV3-2 | 14 | CASSQLRGGTEAFF
TRBV28 | 14 | CASSPWGGQETQYF
TRBV13 | 15 | CASRAAGGPNYGYTF
TRBV5-4 | 15 | CASSRGTGGANGYTF
TRBV27 | 13 | CASSFAGSGELFF
TRBV5-4 | 13 | CASSLTGGDGYTF
TRBV5-1 | 15 | CASSLGPSGVETQYF
TRBV24-1 | 13 | CATSTQGINEQFF
TRBV28 | 13 | CASSAGRGYGYTF
TRBV7-9 | 16 | CASSSTGTTSTDTQYF
TRBV27 | 15 | CASSSTGGSPDTQYF
TRBV11-3 | 12 | CASSFTGREQYF
TRBV29-1 | 16 | CSVSGTGRAGDYGYTF
TRBV19 | 16 | CASSIIETRMSYGYTF
TRBV3-1/TRBV3-2 | 16 | CASSHLAQGPSYGYTF